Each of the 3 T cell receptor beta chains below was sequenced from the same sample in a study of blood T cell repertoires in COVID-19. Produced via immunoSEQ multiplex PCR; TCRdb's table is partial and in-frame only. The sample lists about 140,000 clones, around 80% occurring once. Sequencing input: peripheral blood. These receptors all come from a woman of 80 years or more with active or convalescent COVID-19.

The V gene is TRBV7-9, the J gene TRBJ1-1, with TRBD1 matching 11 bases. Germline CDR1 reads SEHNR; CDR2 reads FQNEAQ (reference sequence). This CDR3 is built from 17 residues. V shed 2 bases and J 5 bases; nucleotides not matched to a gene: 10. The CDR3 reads CASSLMGFGTGGTEAFF. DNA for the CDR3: TGTGCCAGCAGCTTAATGGGTTTTGGGACAGGGGGGACTGAAGCTTTCTTT.

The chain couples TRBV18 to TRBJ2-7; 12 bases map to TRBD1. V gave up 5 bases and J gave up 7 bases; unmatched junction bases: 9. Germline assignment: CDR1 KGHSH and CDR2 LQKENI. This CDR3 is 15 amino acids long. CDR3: CASSAGQGAFQEQYF. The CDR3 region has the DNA TGTGCCAGCTCAGCGGGACAGGGGGCTTTTCAGGAGCAGTACTTC.

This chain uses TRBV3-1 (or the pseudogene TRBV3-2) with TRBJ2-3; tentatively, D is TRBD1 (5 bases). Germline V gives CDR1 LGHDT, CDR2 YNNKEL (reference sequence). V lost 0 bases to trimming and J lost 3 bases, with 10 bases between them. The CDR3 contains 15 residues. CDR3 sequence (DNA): TGTGCCAGCAGCCAAGATGTTCAGGGTACAGATACGCAGTATTTT. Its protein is CASSQDVQGTDTQYF.